Listed below are T cell receptor beta chains from one sample, sequenced in a study of Tregs in tolerant kidney transplant recipients. The assay was immunoSEQ multiplex PCR, and TCRdb's table has in-frame clones only and misses some. The sample includes several thousand clones, roughly 90% of them seen just once. No antigens are known for them. The specimen comprised Tregs from blood cultured with allogeneic cells, sampled before the transplant. Receptors originate from a human patient who received a combined kidney and bone marrow transplant. The CDR3 runs from the conserved cysteine through the conserved F or W. Each record gives: clone size, J gene, CDR3 length, V gene, D gene, CDR3 protein, CDR3 DNA. The D gene is left open where the match is weak. Only some rows state a clone size, as once, few, many or a class for expanded clones.

>once|TRBJ2-3|15|TRBV28|TRBD2
CASSSGGRITDTQYF
TGTGCCAGCAGTAGCGGGGGACGGATCACAGATACGCAGTATTTT
>.|TRBJ1-5|16|TRBV5-5|TRBD1
CASSLEGGWSNQPQHF
TGTGCCAGCAGCTTGGAAGGGGGCTGGAGCAATCAGCCCCAGCATTTT
>.|TRBJ2-1|14|TRBV21-1|.
CASSMDNIDNEQFF
TGTGCCAGCAGCATGGACAATATCGACAATGAGCAGTTCTTC
>few|TRBJ1-3|14|TRBV10-3|.
CAISDSISGNTIYF
TGTGCCATCTCCGACAGTATCTCTGGAAACACCATATATTTT
>.|TRBJ2-7|14|TRBV5-6|TRBD1
CASSFDRGVHEQYF
TGTGCCAGCAGCTTCGACAGGGGGGTACACGAGCAGTACTTC
>.|TRBJ2-3|14|TRBV5-4|.
CASSLWGSTDTQYF
TGTGCCAGCAGCTTGTGGGGGTCCACAGATACGCAGTATTTT
>.|TRBJ2-6|14|TRBV18|.
CASSPSLGANVLTF
TGTGCCAGCTCACCAAGCCTTGGGGCCAACGTCCTGACTTTC
>.|TRBJ1-2|12|TRBV10-2|TRBD1
CAIEQGAGGYTF
TGCGCCATCGAACAGGGGGCGGGGGGCTACACCTTC
>.|TRBJ1-5|15|TRBV7-8|.
CASSLEQARNQPQHF
TGTGCCAGCAGCTTAGAGCAAGCCCGCAATCAGCCCCAGCATTTT
>.|TRBJ2-7|13|TRBV6-5|.
CASARTSSYEQYF
TGTGCCAGCGCCCGGACCTCCTCCTACGAGCAGTACTTC
>.|TRBJ1-2|15|TRBV6-5|TRBD1
CASSSGTGPVYGYTF
TGTGCCAGCAGCTCCGGGACAGGGCCTGTCTATGGCTACACCTTC
>.|TRBJ1-6|15|TRBV9|.
CASSVGGAGNSPLHF
TGTGCCAGCAGCGTAGGGGGGGCAGGGAATTCACCCCTCCACTTT
>.|TRBJ2-3|12|TRBV6-1|.
CASSEPGRTQYF
TGTGCCAGCAGTGAACCGGGAAGAACGCAGTATTTT
>.|TRBJ1-5|14|TRBV5-4|.
CASSRSGGNQPQHF
TGTGCCAGCAGCAGGTCGGGCGGCAATCAGCCCCAGCATTTT
>.|TRBJ2-2|16|TRBV6-6|.
CASSYSILGSSGELFF
TGTGCCAGCAGTTACTCGATACTGGGGAGCTCCGGGGAGCTGTTTTTT
>.|TRBJ2-3|13|TRBV5-4|.
CASSHSGTDTQYF
TGTGCCAGCAGCCACAGCGGCACAGATACGCAGTATTTT
>.|TRBJ2-5|12|TRBV19|TRBD1
CASSGTGETQYF
TGTGCCAGTTCCGGGACAGGAGAGACCCAGTACTTC
>.|TRBJ2-7|13|TRBV19|.
CASSIAGQNEQYF
TGTGCCAGTAGTATCGCGGGACAGAACGAGCAGTACTTC
>.|TRBJ1-1|14|TRBV5-1|.
CASSFGGSVTEAFF
TGCGCCAGCAGCTTCGGGGGATCGGTCACTGAAGCTTTCTTT
>.|TRBJ1-6|18|TRBV10-2|.
CAGSHPGLDHSYNSPLHF
TGCGCCGGCAGCCATCCGGGACTAGACCACTCCTATAATTCACCCCTCCACTTT
>.|TRBJ2-7|11|TRBV10-3|.
CAISESQEQYF
TGTGCCATCAGTGAGTCTCAGGAGCAGTACTTC
>.|TRBJ2-3|13|TRBV29-1|TRBD1
CSGKGQVTDTQYF
TGCAGCGGGAAGGGACAGGTCACAGATACGCAGTATTTT
>.|TRBJ1-5|16|TRBV27|TRBD1
CASSSRWTGLNQPQHF
TGTGCCAGCAGTTCGCGGTGGACAGGGTTGAATCAGCCCCAGCATTTT
>.|TRBJ1-1|16|TRBV18|.
CASSPPHAGLNTEAFF
TGTGCCAGCTCACCACCGCATGCAGGATTGAACACTGAAGCTTTCTTT
>few|TRBJ1-5|15|TRBV6-5|TRBD1
CASSSSGGLGQPQHF
TGTGCCAGCAGTTCCTCAGGGGGATTGGGGCAGCCCCAGCATTTT
>.|TRBJ2-5|14|TRBV9|.
CASSVGVSLETQYF
TGTGCCAGCAGCGTAGGTGTGAGTTTGGAGACCCAGTACTTC
>once|TRBJ1-5|15|TRBV6-6|.
CASSYSPSGRQPQHF
TGTGCCAGCAGTTACTCCCCATCGGGGAGGCAGCCCCAGCATTTT
>.|TRBJ2-6|17|TRBV19|TRBD2
CASSLGLAIAGANVLTF
TGTGCCAGTAGTCTGGGACTAGCCATCGCTGGGGCCAACGTCCTGACTTTC
>.|TRBJ2-1|17|TRBV13|TRBD2
CASSLGASGGAVTEQFF
TGTGCCAGCAGCTTAGGGGCTAGCGGGGGGGCCGTAACTGAGCAGTTCTTC
>.|TRBJ2-7|14|TRBV9|.
CASSVGLAPYEQYF
TGTGCCAGCAGCGTAGGATTAGCCCCCTACGAGCAGTACTTC
>.|TRBJ2-6|18|TRBV1|.
CTSSCGGLCTSRANVLTF
TGCACCAGCAGCTGTGGGGGTTTGTGCACAAGTCGGGCCAACGTCCTGACTTTC
>.|TRBJ2-7|11|TRBV2|.
CASSDTYEQYF
TGTGCCAGCAGTGACACCTACGAGCAGTACTTC
>.|TRBJ2-7|15|TRBV11-2|TRBD2
CASILGTSGTYEQYF
TGTGCCAGCATCCTGGGGACTAGCGGAACCTACGAGCAGTACTTC
>.|TRBJ2-3|16|TRBV7-2|TRBD1
CASSLTGNPSTDTQYF
TGTGCCAGCAGTTTGACAGGGAATCCCAGCACAGATACGCAGTATTTT
>large|TRBJ2-2|12|TRBV11-2|.
CASSPKTGELFF
TGTGCCAGCAGCCCAAAGACCGGGGAGCTGTTTTTT
>.|TRBJ2-7|15|TRBV28|.
CASSHSRAGSYEQYF
TGTGCCAGCAGCCACTCTCGAGCGGGCTCCTACGAGCAGTACTTC
>.|TRBJ2-1|18|TRBV18|.
CASSLPSLAGYSYNEQFF
TGTGCCAGCTCCCTACCCAGCTTGGCAGGGTATTCCTACAATGAGCAGTTCTTC
>.|TRBJ1-5|19|TRBV6-1|TRBD1
CASSEDRTGTFYSNQPQHF
TGTGCCAGCAGTGAGGACCGGACAGGTACCTTTTATAGCAATCAGCCCCAGCATTTT
>.|TRBJ2-7|14|TRBV5-4|TRBD1
CASSSRTGHNEQYF
TGTGCCAGCAGCTCCCGGACAGGGCACAACGAGCAGTACTTC
>.|TRBJ2-4|15|TRBV11-3|.
CASSLGSTGENIQYF
TGTGCCAGCAGCCTAGGTTCTACGGGGGAAAACATTCAGTACTTC
>.|TRBJ1-2|16|TRBV28|.
CASSIPRGGLGYGYTF
TGTGCCAGCAGCATCCCCCGGGGGGGCCTCGGCTATGGCTACACCTTC
>few|TRBJ1-4|15|TRBV5-1|.
CASSPGAGTREKLFF
TGCGCCAGCAGCCCCGGAGCGGGGACGCGTGAAAAACTGTTTTTT
>once|TRBJ2-7|15|TRBV11-2|.
CASSSPGTVGYEQYF
TGTGCCAGCAGCTCACCCGGGACGGTGGGTTACGAGCAGTACTTC
>.|TRBJ2-1|17|TRBV5-1|TRBD2
CASSRGTSGGTVDEQFF
TGCGCCAGCAGTCGCGGGACTAGCGGCGGGACAGTCGATGAGCAGTTCTTC
>few|TRBJ2-7|15|TRBV18|.
CASSQGSSSSYEQYF
TGTGCCAGCTCACAGGGGAGTAGCAGCTCCTACGAGCAGTACTTC
>.|TRBJ1-1|14|TRBV2|.
CASGGPDPGTEAFF
TGTGCCAGCGGGGGACCGGACCCCGGGACTGAAGCTTTCTTT